The subject of this entry is one T cell receptor beta chain. As yet, its antigen is unknown. The entry originates in a study of shared clonotypes between healthy human individuals. TCRdb keeps only in-frame clones here, not all; method: immunoSEQ multiplex PCR. In the table there are 180,000 or so clones, 85% to 95% of which are singletons. General study results and limits: The low donor count limited represented genetic and exposure-history diversity.

The sequencing sample was made of naive CD4+ T cells sorted from blood. The subset is: CD45RA+ positively selected. This TCR derives from a woman aged 30 to 39 in good health.

CDR3 region: CASRPPRVAPYGYTF. As DNA, the CDR3 is TGTGCCAGCAGGCCTCCACGGGTCGCGCCCTATGGCTACACCTTC. The genes are TRBV2 and TRBJ1-2; D is unclear. V dropped 6 bases and J dropped 4 bases, with 18 bases sitting between them. Germline lookup yields CDR1 SNHLY and CDR2 FYNNEI. The length of the CDR3 is 15 residues.